This TCR beta chain was profiled in a study of shared clonotypes between healthy human individuals. Study results and limitations: Unshared clonotypes carried lower generation probabilities than those common to all four donors.

The DNA input per sorted-subset replicate PCR was about 190 ng, corresponding to around 28,000 T cell genomes. Profiling relied on immunoSEQ multiplex PCR, and the TCRdb table lists in-frame clones only, not all of them. Here the sample spans fewer than 2.5 million clones, 93% being singletons. Details on this clone: Its antigen is undetermined.

This CDR3 is 16 amino acids long. CDR1 and CDR2 from the germline V gene are SEHNR and FQNEAQ (reference sequence). After removal of 5 bases from V and 2 bases from J, the junction contained 4 bases not matched to a gene. Sequencing used naive CD4+ T cells from PBMCs. Sample subset: CD45RA+ positively selected. The sequence came from a man in his late teens or twenties in good health. Some clones in this sample may be carry-over from other donors' samples. This sequence joins TRBV7-9 and TRBJ2-3; 13 nucleotides line up with TRBD2. CDR3 loop: CASSPTSGRSTDTQYF. CDR3 in DNA: TGTGCCAGCAGCCCGACTAGCGGGAGGTCCACAGATACGCAGTATTTT.